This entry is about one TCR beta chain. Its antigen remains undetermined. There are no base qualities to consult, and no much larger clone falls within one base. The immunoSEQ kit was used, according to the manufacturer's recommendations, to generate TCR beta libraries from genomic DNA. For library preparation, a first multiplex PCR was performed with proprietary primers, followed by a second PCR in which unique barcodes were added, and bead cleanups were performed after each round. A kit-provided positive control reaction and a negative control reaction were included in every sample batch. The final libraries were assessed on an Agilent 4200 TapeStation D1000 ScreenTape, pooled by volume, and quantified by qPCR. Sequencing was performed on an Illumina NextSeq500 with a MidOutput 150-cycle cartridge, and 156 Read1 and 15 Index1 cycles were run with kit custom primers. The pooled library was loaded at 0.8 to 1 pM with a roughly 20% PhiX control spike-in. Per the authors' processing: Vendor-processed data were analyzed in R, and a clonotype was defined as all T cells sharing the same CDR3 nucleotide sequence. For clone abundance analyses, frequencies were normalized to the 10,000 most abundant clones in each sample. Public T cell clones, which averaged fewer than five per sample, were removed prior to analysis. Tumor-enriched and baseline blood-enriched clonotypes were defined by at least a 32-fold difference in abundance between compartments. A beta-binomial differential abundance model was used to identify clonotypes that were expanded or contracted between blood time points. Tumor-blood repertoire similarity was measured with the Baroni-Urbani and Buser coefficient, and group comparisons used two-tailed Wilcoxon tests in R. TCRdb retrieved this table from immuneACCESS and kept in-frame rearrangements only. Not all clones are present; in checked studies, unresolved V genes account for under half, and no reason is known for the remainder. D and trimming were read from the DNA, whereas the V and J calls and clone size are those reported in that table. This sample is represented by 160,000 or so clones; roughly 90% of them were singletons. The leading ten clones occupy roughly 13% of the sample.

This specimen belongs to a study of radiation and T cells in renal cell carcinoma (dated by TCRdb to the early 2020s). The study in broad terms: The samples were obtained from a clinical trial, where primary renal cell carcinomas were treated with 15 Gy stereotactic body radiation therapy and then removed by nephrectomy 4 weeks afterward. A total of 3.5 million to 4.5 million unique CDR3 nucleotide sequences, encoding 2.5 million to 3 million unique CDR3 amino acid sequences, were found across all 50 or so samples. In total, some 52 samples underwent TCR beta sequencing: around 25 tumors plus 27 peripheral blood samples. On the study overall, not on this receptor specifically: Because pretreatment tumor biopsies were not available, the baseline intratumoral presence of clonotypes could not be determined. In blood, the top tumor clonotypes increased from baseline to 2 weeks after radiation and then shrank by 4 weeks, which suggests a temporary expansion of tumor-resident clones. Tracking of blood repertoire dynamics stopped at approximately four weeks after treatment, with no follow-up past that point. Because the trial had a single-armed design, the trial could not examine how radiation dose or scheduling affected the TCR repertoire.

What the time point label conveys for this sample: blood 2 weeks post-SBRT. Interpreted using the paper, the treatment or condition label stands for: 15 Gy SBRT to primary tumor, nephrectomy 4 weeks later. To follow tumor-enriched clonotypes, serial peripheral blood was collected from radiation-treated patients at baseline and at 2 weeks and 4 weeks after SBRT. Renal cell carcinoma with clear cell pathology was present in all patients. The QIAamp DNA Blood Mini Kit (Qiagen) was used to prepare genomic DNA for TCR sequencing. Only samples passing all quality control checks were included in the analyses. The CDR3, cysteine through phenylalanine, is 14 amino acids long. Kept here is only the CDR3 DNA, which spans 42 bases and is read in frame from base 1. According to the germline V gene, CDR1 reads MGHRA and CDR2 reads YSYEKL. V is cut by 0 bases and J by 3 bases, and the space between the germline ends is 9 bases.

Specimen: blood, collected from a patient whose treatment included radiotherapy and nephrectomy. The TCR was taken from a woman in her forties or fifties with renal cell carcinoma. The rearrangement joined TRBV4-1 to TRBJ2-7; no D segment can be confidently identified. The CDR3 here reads CASSQDLLFYEQYF. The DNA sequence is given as TGCGCCAGCAGCCAAGATTTACTATTCTACGAGCAGTACTTC.